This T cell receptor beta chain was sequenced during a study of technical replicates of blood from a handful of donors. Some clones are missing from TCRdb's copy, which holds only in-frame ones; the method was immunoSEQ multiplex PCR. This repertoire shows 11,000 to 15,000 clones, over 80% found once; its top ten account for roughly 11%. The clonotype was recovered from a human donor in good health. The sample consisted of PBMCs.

DNA of the CDR3: TGTGCCAGCAGTCCTTGGGCGACTAGCAATCAGCCCCAGCATTTT. Translating it yields CASSPWATSNQPQHF. The gene calls are TRBV6-6 and TRBJ1-5; D uncertain. The CDR3 contains 15 residues. Looked up from germline, CDR1 is MNHNY and CDR2 is SVGAGI (reference sequence). Trimming cost V 5 bases and J 0 bases, with 11 bases left between them.